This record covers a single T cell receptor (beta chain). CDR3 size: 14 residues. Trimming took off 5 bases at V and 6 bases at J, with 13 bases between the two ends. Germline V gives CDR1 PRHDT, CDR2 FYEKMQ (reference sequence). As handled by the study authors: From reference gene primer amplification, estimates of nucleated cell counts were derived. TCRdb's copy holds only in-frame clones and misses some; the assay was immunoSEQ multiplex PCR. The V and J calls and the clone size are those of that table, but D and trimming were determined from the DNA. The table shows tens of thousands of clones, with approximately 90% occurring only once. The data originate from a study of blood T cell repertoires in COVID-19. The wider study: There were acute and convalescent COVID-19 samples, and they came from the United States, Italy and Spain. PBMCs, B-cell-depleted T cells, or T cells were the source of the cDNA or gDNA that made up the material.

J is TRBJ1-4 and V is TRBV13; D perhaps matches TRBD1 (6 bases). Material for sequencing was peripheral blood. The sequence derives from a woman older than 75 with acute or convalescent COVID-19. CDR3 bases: TGTGCCAGCAGCATCAGGGGTCTCGATGAAAAACTGTTTTTT. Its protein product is CASSIRGLDEKLFF.